Listed below are T cell receptor beta chains from one sample, sequenced in a study. MiXCR was run by TCRdb on the 5' RACE reads, yielding one entry per CDR3 protein. Here the sample spans over 55,000 distinct CDR3 sequences, around 30% being singletons. Sequencing was done on a sample of tumor-infiltrating naive CD4+ T cells sorted from the breast tumor. Receptor source: a female donor with breast cancer. Both conserved end residues are part of each CDR3. A D gene is named only where the DNA matches it firmly. The size of a clone is reported for some rows only, either as once, few or many, or as a class for expanded clones.

V: TRBV5-1
J: TRBJ2-2
size: .
D: .
CDR3: CASSPLTGGASGELFF
DNA: TGCGCCAGCAGCCCCCTGACAGGAGGGGCGTCCGGGGAGCTGTTTTTT

V: TRBV2
J: TRBJ1-1
size: few
D: .
CDR3: CASSQQGNGNTEAFF
DNA: TGTGCCAGCAGTCAGCAGGGAAACGGGAACACTGAAGCTTTCTTT

V: TRBV4-3
J: TRBJ2-7
size: .
D: TRBD2
CDR3: CASSQATGRGTEQYF
DNA: TGCGCCAGCAGCCAAGCGACCGGGAGGGGGACGGAGCAGTACTTC

V: TRBV29-1
J: TRBJ2-1
size: .
D: .
CDR3: CSTQGSGLDEQFF
DNA: TGCAGCACCCAGGGGTCTGGGTTGGATGAGCAGTTCTTC

V: TRBV20-1
J: TRBJ2-7
size: .
D: .
CDR3: CSARDPSIAGEQYF
DNA: TGCAGTGCTAGAGACCCTAGCATCGCCGGCGAGCAGTACTTC

V: TRBV9
J: TRBJ1-1
size: once
D: .
CDR3: CASSADVGSNTEAFF
DNA: TGTGCCAGCAGCGCAGATGTTGGGTCCAACACTGAAGCTTTCTTT

V: TRBV4-3
J: TRBJ2-1
size: few
D: TRBD2
CDR3: CASSQDWTSSYNEQFF
DNA: TGCGCCAGCAGCCAAGATTGGACTAGCTCCTACAATGAGCAGTTCTTC

V: TRBV4-2
J: TRBJ1-1
size: few
D: .
CDR3: CASSQDREFGAAFF
DNA: TGTGCCAGCAGCCAAGATCGAGAGTTTGGGGCAGCTTTCTTT

V: TRBV4-2
J: TRBJ1-2
size: many
D: TRBD1
CDR3: CASSPDRGGYTF
DNA: TGTGCCAGCAGCCCCGACAGGGGCGGCTACACCTTC

V: TRBV7-9
J: TRBJ2-3
size: few
D: .
CDR3: CASSWERGTDTQYF
DNA: TGTGCCAGCAGCTGGGAGCGGGGCACAGATACGCAGTATTTT

V: TRBV9
J: TRBJ1-3
size: few
D: TRBD1
CDR3: CASSVGGQDPSGNTIYF
DNA: TGTGCCAGCAGCGTAGGGGGACAGGACCCCTCTGGAAACACCATATATTTT

V: TRBV12-3/TRBV12-4
J: TRBJ2-3
size: once
D: TRBD1
CDR3: CASSLALTGTDTDTQYF
DNA: TGTGCCAGCAGTTTAGCGCTAACCGGGACAGACACAGATACGCAGTATTTT

V: TRBV4-1
J: TRBJ2-5
size: many
D: .
CDR3: CASSQDTGRETQYF
DNA: TGCGCCAGCAGCCAAGACACGGGGCGAGAGACCCAGTACTTC

V: TRBV5-1
J: TRBJ2-3
size: .
D: TRBD2
CDR3: CASSLRLAGLDTQYF
DNA: TGCGCCAGCAGCTTGCGACTAGCGGGACTAGATACGCAGTATTTT

V: TRBV7-3
J: TRBJ2-2
size: medium-sized
D: .
CDR3: CASNTGQGELFF
DNA: TGTGCCAGCAACACCGGACAGGGGGAGCTGTTTTTT

V: TRBV5-1
J: TRBJ1-3
size: few
D: .
CDR3: CASSPTPSSGNTIYF
DNA: TGCGCCAGCAGCCCGACACCGAGCTCTGGAAACACCATATATTTT

V: TRBV25-1
J: TRBJ2-7
size: .
D: TRBD2
CDR3: CASSEGERERYEQYF
DNA: TGTGCCAGCAGTGAAGGCGAGCGGGAGAGATACGAGCAGTACTTC

V: TRBV20-1
J: TRBJ2-7
size: .
D: .
CDR3: CSASDRYEQYF
DNA: TGCAGTGCTAGTGACAGATACGAGCAGTACTTC

V: TRBV9
J: TRBJ2-3
size: many
D: TRBD2
CDR3: CASSVVVAGSPDTQYF
DNA: TGTGCCAGCAGCGTAGTTGTAGCGGGGTCGCCAGATACGCAGTATTTT

V: TRBV7-2
J: TRBJ2-1
size: many
D: .
CDR3: CASSWGLSPQFF
DNA: TGTGCCAGCAGCTGGGGACTTAGTCCGCAGTTCTTC

V: TRBV18
J: TRBJ2-3
size: few
D: .
CDR3: CASSPTVTRRRFDTQYF
DNA: TGTGCCAGCTCACCTACTGTGACCCGCCGGCGGTTTGATACGCAGTATTTT

V: TRBV7-2
J: TRBJ2-1
size: .
D: .
CDR3: CASSPDTSGYNEQFF
DNA: TGTGCCAGCAGCCCCGACACAAGTGGGTACAATGAGCAGTTCTTC

V: TRBV6-5
J: TRBJ2-1
size: few
D: TRBD1
CDR3: CASRTSGTGASNEQFF
DNA: TGTGCCAGCAGAACCTCCGGGACAGGGGCCTCCAATGAGCAGTTCTTC

V: TRBV20-1
J: TRBJ1-1
size: many
D: .
CDR3: CSARDLDTLDTEAFF
DNA: TGCAGTGCTAGAGATTTGGATACGCTCGACACTGAAGCTTTCTTT

V: TRBV4-2
J: TRBJ1-1
size: .
D: .
CDR3: CASSQGGAMNTEAFF
DNA: TGTGCCAGCAGCCAAGGAGGCGCAATGAACACTGAAGCTTTCTTT

V: TRBV4-1
J: TRBJ1-4
size: .
D: .
CDR3: CASRPAAGRGYGAKLFF
DNA: TGCGCCAGCAGGCCCGCGGCAGGGCGCGGTTACGGGGCAAAACTGTTTTTT

V: TRBV4-2
J: TRBJ2-2
size: .
D: .
CDR3: CASSPTVNTGELFF
DNA: TGTGCCAGCAGCCCGACTGTGAACACCGGGGAGCTGTTTTTT

V: TRBV6-1
J: TRBJ1-2
size: many
D: TRBD1
CDR3: CASSELWGQTPNYGYTF
DNA: TGTGCCAGCAGTGAATTATGGGGACAGACTCCTAACTATGGCTACACCTTC

V: TRBV7-2
J: TRBJ1-2
size: few
D: .
CDR3: CASSTLQGSYGYTF
DNA: TGTGCCAGCAGCACCTTACAGGGTAGCTATGGCTACACCTTC

V: TRBV5-1
J: TRBJ2-6
size: .
D: .
CDR3: CASSLAPGSGANVLTF
DNA: TGCGCCAGCAGCTTGGCGCCAGGGTCCGGGGCCAACGTCCTGACTTTC

V: TRBV7-6
J: TRBJ2-1
size: .
D: .
CDR3: CAATSSDSYNEQFF
DNA: TGTGCCGCAACTAGTTCCGACTCCTACAATGAGCAGTTCTTC

V: TRBV28
J: TRBJ2-5
size: few
D: TRBD1
CDR3: CASSLRTGAKETQYF
DNA: TGTGCCAGCAGTCTCCGGACAGGGGCAAAAGAGACCCAGTACTTC

V: TRBV2
J: TRBJ2-7
size: few
D: .
CDR3: CASMASRGPTNEQYF
DNA: TGTGCCAGCATGGCGTCCAGGGGCCCTACAAACGAGCAGTACTTC

V: TRBV20-1
J: TRBJ2-3
size: .
D: TRBD2
CDR3: CSAGTSRTDTQYF
DNA: TGCAGTGCTGGGACTAGTCGCACAGATACGCAGTATTTT

V: TRBV4-3
J: TRBJ2-5
size: .
D: TRBD2
CDR3: CASSQVRGLAGRGGQETQYF
DNA: TGCGCCAGCAGCCAAGTCCGGGGACTAGCGGGAAGGGGAGGTCAAGAGACCCAGTACTTC

V: TRBV12-3/TRBV12-4
J: TRBJ1-5
size: .
D: .
CDR3: CASSLGLEQPQHF
DNA: TGTGCCAGCAGTTTGGGGTTAGAACAGCCCCAGCATTTT

V: TRBV4-3
J: TRBJ2-7
size: many
D: TRBD2
CDR3: CASSQSPIGRASYEQYF
DNA: TGCGCCAGCAGCCAAAGCCCAATAGGGAGGGCTTCCTACGAGCAGTACTTC

V: TRBV6-1
J: TRBJ2-5
size: .
D: .
CDR3: CASREGLKRAGVGETQYF
DNA: TGTGCCAGCAGAGAGGGCCTCAAGAGAGCGGGTGTGGGAGAGACCCAGTACTTC

V: TRBV15
J: TRBJ1-1
size: few
D: .
CDR3: CATSRAGQWNTEAFF
DNA: TGTGCCACCAGCAGAGCAGGACAGTGGAACACTGAAGCTTTCTTT

V: TRBV5-1
J: TRBJ2-7
size: .
D: TRBD1
CDR3: CASSLWDREYEQYF
DNA: TGCGCCAGCAGCCTTTGGGACAGGGAATACGAGCAGTACTTC